These T cell receptor beta chains were read from a single sample in a study of CD8+CD57+ T cells in acquired aplastic anemia. TCRdb called the reads again in MiXCR, with one record for every CDR3 protein. The sample shows hundreds of thousands of distinct CDR3 sequences, 55% to 70% of them seen only once. Sequencing was performed on sorted CD4+, CD8+, or CD8+CD57+ T cells (not recorded which) from PBMCs. Every receptor here comes from a human donor in good health, serving as a control. Each CDR3 is given with its conserved first and last residue. The D gene is left open where the match is weak. Clone size is given for some rows only: seen once, a few or many times, or a class if the clone is expanded.

D gene	V gene	J gene	clone size	CDR3 protein	CDR3 DNA
TRBD1	TRBV20-1	TRBJ1-6	many	CSASFQGAGNSPLHF	TGCAGTGCTAGCTTCCAGGGGGCGGGAAATTCACCCCTCCACTTT
NA	TRBV15	TRBJ1-6	few	CATSRGSQGYNSPLHF	TGTGCCACCAGCCGGGGGTCTCAGGGGTACAATTCACCCCTCCACTTT
TRBD1	TRBV6-5	TRBJ1-1	many	CASSPHTGANTEAFF	TGTGCCAGCAGCCCCCATACAGGGGCGAACACTGAAGCTTTCTTT
NA	TRBV12-3/TRBV12-4	TRBJ1-2	NA	CASGRGDGYTF	TGTGCCAGCGGCAGGGGTGATGGCTACACCTTC
NA	TRBV7-3	TRBJ1-6	NA	CASSLGGPPSGSPLHF	TGTGCCAGCAGCTTAGGAGGGCCCCCTTCGGGATCACCCCTCCACTTT
NA	TRBV6-1	TRBJ1-1	NA	CASTIGGTEAFF	TGTGCCAGCACTATCGGAGGCACTGAAGCTTTCTTT
NA	TRBV20-1	TRBJ2-7	NA	CSAAREDGRYEQYF	TGCAGTGCTGCCCGTGAGGACGGGCGCTACGAGCAGTACTTC
NA	TRBV7-3	TRBJ2-3	NA	CASSVPDTQYF	TGTGCCAGCAGCGTCCCAGATACGCAGTATTTT
NA	TRBV25-1	TRBJ2-1	few	CASSEFRQGRGHNEQFF	TGTGCCAGCAGTGAATTCCGACAGGGGAGGGGGCACAATGAGCAGTTCTTC
NA	TRBV7-2	TRBJ2-5	once	CASSLGGVKAGETQYF	TGTGCCAGCAGCTTGGGCGGGGTCAAGGCTGGGGAGACCCAGTACTTC
NA	TRBV3-1	TRBJ1-1	many	CASSQEGGAFF	TGTGCCAGCAGCCAAGAAGGGGGTGCTTTCTTT
TRBD2	TRBV7-8	TRBJ2-1	NA	CASSPASPGEGGEQFF	TGTGCCAGCAGCCCGGCTTCACCGGGGGAGGGTGGGGAGCAGTTCTTC
NA	TRBV5-1	TRBJ2-7	NA	CASIVSGRASEQYF	TGTGCCAGCATCGTGTCAGGGCGAGCGAGCGAGCAGTACTTC
TRBD1	TRBV7-9	TRBJ1-2	NA	CASSSGGQGHYGYTF	TGTGCCAGCAGCTCAGGAGGACAGGGCCACTATGGCTACACCTTC
NA	TRBV2	TRBJ1-1	NA	CASSVGTGTEAFF	TGTGCCAGCAGTGTAGGGACGGGCACTGAAGCTTTCTTT
NA	TRBV7-4	TRBJ1-1	NA	CASSPGQTTGALF	TGTGCCAGCAGTCCCGGACAGACGACTGGAGCTTTGTTT
NA	TRBV7-2	TRBJ1-1	NA	CASSLGETQYFGPFF	NA
NA	TRBV19	TRBJ1-1	NA	CAISIVGMNTEAFF	TGTGCCATTAGTATCGTAGGGATGAACACTGAAGCTTTCTTT